This T cell receptor (beta chain) is drawn from a study of blood T cell repertoires in COVID-19. Overall study: Some COVID-19 samples were acute and others convalescent; all came from the United States, Italy and Spain. The cDNA or gDNA used as material had been derived from T cells, B-cell-depleted T cells, or PBMCs.

The method was immunoSEQ multiplex PCR; TCRdb's version includes in-frame clones alone and lacks a portion of them. The repertoire holds more than 95,000 clones, with over 65% as singletons. Sequencing used peripheral blood. This clonotype was sampled from a young man with acute or convalescent COVID-19.

CDR3 protein: CASSQDFPATSYYGYTF. The CDR3 coding sequence is TGCGCCAGCAGCCAAGATTTCCCAGCGACCTCCTACTATGGCTACACCTTC. The chain is built from TRBV4-3 and TRBJ1-2; D call uncertain. The V gene's germline CDR1 is LGHNA and CDR2 YSLEER. V lost 0 bases and J lost 3, with 17 bases in between. The CDR3 has 17 amino acids.